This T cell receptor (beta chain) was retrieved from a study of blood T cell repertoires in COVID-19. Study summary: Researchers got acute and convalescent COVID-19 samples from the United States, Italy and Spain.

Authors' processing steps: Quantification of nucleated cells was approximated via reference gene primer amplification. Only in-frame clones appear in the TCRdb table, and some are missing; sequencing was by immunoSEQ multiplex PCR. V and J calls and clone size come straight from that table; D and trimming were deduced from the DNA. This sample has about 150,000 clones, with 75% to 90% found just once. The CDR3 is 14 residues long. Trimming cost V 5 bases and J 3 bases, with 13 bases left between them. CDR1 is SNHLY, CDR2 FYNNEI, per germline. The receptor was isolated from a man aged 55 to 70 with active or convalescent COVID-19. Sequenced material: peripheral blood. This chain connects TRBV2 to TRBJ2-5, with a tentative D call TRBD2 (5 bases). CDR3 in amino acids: CASSRGFPKETQYF. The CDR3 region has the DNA TGTGCCAGCAGTCGAGGGTTTCCTAAAGAGACCCAGTACTTC.